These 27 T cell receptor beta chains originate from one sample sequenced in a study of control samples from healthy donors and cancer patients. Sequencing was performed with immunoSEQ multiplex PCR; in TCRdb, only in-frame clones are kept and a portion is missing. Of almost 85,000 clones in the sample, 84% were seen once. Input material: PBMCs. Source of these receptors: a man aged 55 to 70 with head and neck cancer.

CDR3 DNA: TGCGCCAGCAGTGAGTCTGACAGCTTGAACACTGAAGCTTTCTTT. Its protein is CASSESDSLNTEAFF. The chain combines TRBV10-2 with TRBJ1-1, with a weak D call TRBD1 (5 bases). Trimming took off 0 bases at V and 0 bases at J, with 8 bases between the two ends. Germline V gene lookup returns CDR1 WSHSY and CDR2 SAAADI. CDR3 size: 15 residues.

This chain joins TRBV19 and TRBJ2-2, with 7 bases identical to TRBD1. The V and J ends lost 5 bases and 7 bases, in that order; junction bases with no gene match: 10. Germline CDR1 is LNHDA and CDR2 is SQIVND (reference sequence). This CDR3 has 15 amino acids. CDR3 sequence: CASSALGTALGELFF. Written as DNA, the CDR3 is TGTGCCAGTAGTGCCCTTGGGACAGCCCTCGGGGAGCTGTTTTTT.

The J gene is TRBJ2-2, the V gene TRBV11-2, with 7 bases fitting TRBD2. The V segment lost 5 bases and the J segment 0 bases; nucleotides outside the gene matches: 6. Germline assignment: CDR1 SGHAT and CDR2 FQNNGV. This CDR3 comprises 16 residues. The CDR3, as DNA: TGTGCCAGCAGCCACTCTGGACTAGCGAACACCGGGGAGCTGTTTTTT. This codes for CASSHSGLANTGELFF.

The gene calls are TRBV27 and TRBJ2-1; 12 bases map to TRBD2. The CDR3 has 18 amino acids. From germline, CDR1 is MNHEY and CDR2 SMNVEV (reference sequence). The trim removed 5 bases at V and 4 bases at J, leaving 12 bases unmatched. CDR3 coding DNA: TGTGCCAGCAGTAGAATATCCGGGACTAGCGGGCTTTACAATGAGCAGTTCTTC. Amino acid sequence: CASSRISGTSGLYNEQFF.

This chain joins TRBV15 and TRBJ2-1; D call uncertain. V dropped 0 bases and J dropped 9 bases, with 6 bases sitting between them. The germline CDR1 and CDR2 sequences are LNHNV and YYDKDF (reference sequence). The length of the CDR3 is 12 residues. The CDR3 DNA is TGTGCCACCAGCAGAGATCGAATTGAGCAGTTCTTC. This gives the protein CATSRDRIEQFF.

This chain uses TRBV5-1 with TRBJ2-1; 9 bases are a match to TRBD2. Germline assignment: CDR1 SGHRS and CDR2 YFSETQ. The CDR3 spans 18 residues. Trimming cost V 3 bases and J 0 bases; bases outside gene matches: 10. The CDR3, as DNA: TGCGCCAGCAGCTCGGGGTCCCTTAGCGGGGGCTCCTACAATGAGCAGTTCTTC. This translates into CASSSGSLSGGSYNEQFF.

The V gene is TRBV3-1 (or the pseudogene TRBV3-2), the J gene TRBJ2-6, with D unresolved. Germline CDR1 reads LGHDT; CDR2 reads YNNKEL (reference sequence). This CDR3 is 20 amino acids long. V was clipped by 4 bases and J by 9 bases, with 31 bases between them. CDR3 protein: CASSPLYRRPTTLEGNVLTF. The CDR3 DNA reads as TGTGCCAGCAGCCCGCTCTATAGGCGTCCCACCACTCTCGAAGGCAACGTCCTGACTTTC.

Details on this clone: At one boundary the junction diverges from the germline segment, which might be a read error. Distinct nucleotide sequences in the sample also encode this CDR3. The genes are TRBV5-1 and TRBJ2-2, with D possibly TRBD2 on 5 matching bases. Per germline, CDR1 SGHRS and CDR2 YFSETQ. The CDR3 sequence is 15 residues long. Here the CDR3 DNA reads TGCGCCAGCAGCTTAGGCAGTCTTAGCGCCGGAGAGCTGTTTTTT. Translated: CASSLGSLSAGELFF.

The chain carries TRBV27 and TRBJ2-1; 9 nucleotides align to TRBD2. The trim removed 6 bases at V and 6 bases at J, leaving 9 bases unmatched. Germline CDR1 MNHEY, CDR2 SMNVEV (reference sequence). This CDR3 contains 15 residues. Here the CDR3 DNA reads TGTGCCAGCAGACGTCCCGGGACTAGCCTCAATGAGCAGTTCTTC. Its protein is CASRRPGTSLNEQFF.

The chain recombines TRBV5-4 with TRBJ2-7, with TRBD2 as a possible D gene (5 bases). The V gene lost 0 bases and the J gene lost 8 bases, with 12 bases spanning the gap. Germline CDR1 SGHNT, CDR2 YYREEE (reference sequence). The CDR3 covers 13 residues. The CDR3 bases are TGTGCCAGCAGCTTGGGCCTCGGGGAAAAGCAGTACTTC. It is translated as CASSLGLGEKQYF.

CDR3 in amino acids: CASREGQGGEKLFF. The CDR3 nucleotides read TGTGCCAGCAGGGAGGGGCAGGGCGGGGAAAAACTGTTTTTT. This chain uses TRBV6-5 with TRBJ1-4; D possibly corresponds to TRBD1 (5 bases). Trimming stripped 6 bases from V and 8 bases from J, with 16 bases between. The CDR3 sequence is 14 residues long. The germline gives CDR1 MNHEY, CDR2 SVGAGI.

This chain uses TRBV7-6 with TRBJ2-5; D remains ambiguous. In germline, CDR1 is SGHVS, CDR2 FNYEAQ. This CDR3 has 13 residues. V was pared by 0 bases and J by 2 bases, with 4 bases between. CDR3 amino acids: CASSLAAQETQYF. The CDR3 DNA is TGTGCCAGCAGCTTAGCTGCTCAAGAGACCCAGTACTTC. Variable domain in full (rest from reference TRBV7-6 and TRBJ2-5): GAGVSQSPRYKVTKRGQDVALRCDPISGHVSLYWYRQALGQGPEFLTYFNYEAQQDKSGLPNDRFSAERPEGSISTLTIQRTEQRDSAMYRCASSLAAQETQYFGPGTRLLVL.

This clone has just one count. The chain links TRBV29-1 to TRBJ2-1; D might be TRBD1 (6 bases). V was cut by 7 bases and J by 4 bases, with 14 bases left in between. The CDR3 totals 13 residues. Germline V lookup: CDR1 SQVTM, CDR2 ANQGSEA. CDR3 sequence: CSGTEDLYNEQFF. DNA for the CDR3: TGCAGCGGGACAGAGGACCTATACAATGAGCAGTTCTTC.

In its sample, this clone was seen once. In DNA, the CDR3 is TGTGCCAGTAGTATCACCCCCAGGGGGGTGAATCAGCCCCAGCATTTT. This translates into CASSITPRGVNQPQHF. V is TRBV19 and J is TRBJ1-5; 7 bases match TRBD1. Looked up from germline, CDR1 is LNHDA and CDR2 is SQIVND (reference sequence). The CDR3 spans 16 residues. V shed 3 bases and J 4 bases; nucleotides not matched to a gene: 9.

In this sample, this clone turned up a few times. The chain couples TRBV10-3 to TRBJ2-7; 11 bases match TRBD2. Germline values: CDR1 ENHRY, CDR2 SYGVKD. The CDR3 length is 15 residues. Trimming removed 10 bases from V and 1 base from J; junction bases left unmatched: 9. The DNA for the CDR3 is TGTGCCACGATTACCGGGACTAGCGGATCCTACGAGCAGTACTTC. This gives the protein CATITGTSGSYEQYF.

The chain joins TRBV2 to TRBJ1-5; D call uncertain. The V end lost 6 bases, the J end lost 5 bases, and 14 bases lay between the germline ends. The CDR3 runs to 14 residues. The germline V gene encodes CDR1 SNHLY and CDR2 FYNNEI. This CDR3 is CASRGLVTDQPQHF. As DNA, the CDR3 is TGTGCCAGCAGAGGCTTGGTGACCGATCAGCCCCAGCATTTT.

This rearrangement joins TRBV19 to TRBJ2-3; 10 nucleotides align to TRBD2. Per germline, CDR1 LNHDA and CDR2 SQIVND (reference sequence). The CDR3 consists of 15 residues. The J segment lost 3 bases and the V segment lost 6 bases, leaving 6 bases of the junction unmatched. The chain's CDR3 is CASRLAGVGTDTQYF. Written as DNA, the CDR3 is TGTGCCAGTAGGCTAGCGGGAGTAGGGACAGATACGCAGTATTTT. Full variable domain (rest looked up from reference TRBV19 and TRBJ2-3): DGGITQSPKYLFRKEGQNVTLSCEQNLNHDAMYWYRQDPGQGLRLIYYSQIVNDFQKGDIAEGYSVSREKKESFPLTVTSAQKNPTAFYLCASRLAGVGTDTQYFGPGTRLTVL.

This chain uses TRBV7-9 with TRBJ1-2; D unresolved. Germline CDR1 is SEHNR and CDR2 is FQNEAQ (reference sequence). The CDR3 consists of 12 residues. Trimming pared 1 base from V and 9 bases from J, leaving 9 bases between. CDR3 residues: CASSLGVRSYTF. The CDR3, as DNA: TGTGCCAGCAGCTTAGGGGTGAGGAGCTACACCTTC.

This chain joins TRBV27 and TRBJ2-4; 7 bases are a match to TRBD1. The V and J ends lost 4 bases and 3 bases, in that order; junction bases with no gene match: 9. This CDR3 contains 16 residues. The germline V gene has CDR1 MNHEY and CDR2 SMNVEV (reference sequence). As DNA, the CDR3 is TGTGCCAGCAGTTCCCGGACAGGTATCGTCAAAAACATTCAGTACTTC. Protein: CASSSRTGIVKNIQYF.

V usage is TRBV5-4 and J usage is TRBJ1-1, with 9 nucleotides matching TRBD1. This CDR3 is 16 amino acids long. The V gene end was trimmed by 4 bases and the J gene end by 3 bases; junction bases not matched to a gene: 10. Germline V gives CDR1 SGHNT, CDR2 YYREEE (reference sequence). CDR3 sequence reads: CASSRNRGQEYTEAFF. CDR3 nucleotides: TGTGCCAGCAGCCGGAACAGGGGGCAGGAGTACACTGAAGCTTTCTTT.

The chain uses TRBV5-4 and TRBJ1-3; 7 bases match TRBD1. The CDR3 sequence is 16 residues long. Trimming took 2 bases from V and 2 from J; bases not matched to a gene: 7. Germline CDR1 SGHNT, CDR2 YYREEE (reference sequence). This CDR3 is CASSFSTGTTGNTIYF. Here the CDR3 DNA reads TGTGCCAGCAGCTTCTCGACAGGGACCACTGGAAACACCATATATTTT.

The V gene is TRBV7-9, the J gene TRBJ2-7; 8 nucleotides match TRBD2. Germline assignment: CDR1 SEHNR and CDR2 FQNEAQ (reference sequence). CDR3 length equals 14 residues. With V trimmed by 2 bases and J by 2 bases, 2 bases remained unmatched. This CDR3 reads CASSLTSGTYEQYF. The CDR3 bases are TGTGCCAGCAGCTTAACTAGCGGAACCTACGAGCAGTACTTC.

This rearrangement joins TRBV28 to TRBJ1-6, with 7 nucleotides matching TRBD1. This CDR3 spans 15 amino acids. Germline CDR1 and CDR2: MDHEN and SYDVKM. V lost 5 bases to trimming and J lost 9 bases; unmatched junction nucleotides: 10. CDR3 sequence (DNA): TGTGCCAGCAGTCCCTCTGACAGGGATGGTTCACCCCTCCACTTT. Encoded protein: CASSPSDRDGSPLHF. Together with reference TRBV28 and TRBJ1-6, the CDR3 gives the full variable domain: DVKVTQSSRYLVKRTGEKVFLECVQDMDHENMFWYRQDPGLGLRLIYFSYDVKMKEKGDIPEGYSVSREKKERFSLILESASTNQTSMYLCASSPSDRDGSPLHFGNGTRLTVT.

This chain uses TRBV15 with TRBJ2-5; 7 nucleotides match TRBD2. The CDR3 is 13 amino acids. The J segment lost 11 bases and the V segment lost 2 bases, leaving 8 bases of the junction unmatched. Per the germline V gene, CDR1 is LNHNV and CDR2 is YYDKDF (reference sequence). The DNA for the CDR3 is TGTGCCACCAGCAGACTCCAGGCGGGGGAGCAGTACTTC. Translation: CATSRLQAGEQYF.

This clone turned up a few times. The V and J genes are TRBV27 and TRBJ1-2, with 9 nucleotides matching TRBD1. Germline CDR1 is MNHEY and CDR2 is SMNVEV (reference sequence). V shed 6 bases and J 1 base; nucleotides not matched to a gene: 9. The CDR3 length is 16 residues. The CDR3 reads CASSSGTGLYNYGYTF. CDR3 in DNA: TGTGCCAGCAGCTCCGGGACAGGGTTGTATAACTATGGCTACACCTTC.

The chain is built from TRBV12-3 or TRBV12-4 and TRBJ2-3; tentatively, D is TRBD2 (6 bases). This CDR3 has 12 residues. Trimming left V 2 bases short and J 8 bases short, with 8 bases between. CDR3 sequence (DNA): TGTGCCAGCAGTTTAAGTAGCGGTACGCAGTATTTT. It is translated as CASSLSSGTQYF.

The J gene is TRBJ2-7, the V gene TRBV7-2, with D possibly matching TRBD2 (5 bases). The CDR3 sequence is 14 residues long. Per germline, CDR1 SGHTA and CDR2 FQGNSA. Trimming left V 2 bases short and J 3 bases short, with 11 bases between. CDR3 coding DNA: TGTGCCAGCAGCTTAACCTTGGGAGACTACGAGCAGTACTTC. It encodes CASSLTLGDYEQYF.